The text below deals with one T cell receptor beta chain. No antigen is known for it. PCR primers comprised 60 Vbeta and 13 Jbeta primers. Source study methods: An analysis performed later counted about 80 million unique TCR beta chains (roughly 11 million of them shared). Here immunoSEQ multiplex PCR was the method, and the copy in TCRdb shows in-frame clones only, minus some. D and trimming come from the DNA, and the V and J calls and clone size come from that table. The sample holds 100,000 to 150,000 clones, around 70% seen once. This specimen belongs to a study of cytomegalovirus exposure and HLA in healthy donors. Study-level results: Among TCR beta chains of equal frequency, HLA-associated ones were more clonally expanded in a later analysis. Roughly uniform sequencing depth across donors was assumed, possibly incorrectly.

The sequencing sample was made of PBMCs. The clonotype originates from a male donor in good health and CMV-seronegative.

The chain's CDR3 is CASSQAWGQGGFGETQYF. The CDR3, as DNA: TGCGCCAGCAGCCAAGCCTGGGGACAGGGGGGGTTCGGGGAGACCCAGTACTTC. The chain carries TRBV4-3 and TRBJ2-5; 11 positions agree with TRBD1. V gave up 1 base and J gave up 5 bases; unmatched junction bases: 12. From germline, CDR1 is LGHNA and CDR2 YSLEER. CDR3 length: 18 amino acids.